The rows below give T cell receptor beta chains drawn from one sample of a study of blood T cells in healthy people across ages. One entry per CDR3 protein results from TCRdb running MiXCR on the 5' RACE reads. The table has about 730,000 distinct CDR3 sequences, around 40% seen once. The sample consisted of blood. The receptors originated from a woman in her fifties or sixties in good health. Each CDR3 is given with its conserved first and last residue. Fields, in order: D gene, clone size, V gene, J gene, CDR3 DNA, CDR3 protein. A D gene is named only where the DNA matches it firmly. Only part of the rows carry a size: once, few, many, or a class if the clone is expanded.

d_call: -
clone_size: few
v_call: TRBV5-5
j_call: TRBJ2-4
cdr3_nt: TGTGCCAGCAGCTACCGGGACAACCGACTAGAAAACATTCAGTACTTC
cdr3_aa: CASSYRDNRLENIQYF

d_call: -
clone_size: -
v_call: TRBV11-3
j_call: TRBJ2-1
cdr3_nt: TGTGCCAGCAGCCGGAACAGGGCCAATGAGCAGTTCTTC
cdr3_aa: CASSRNRANEQFF

d_call: -
clone_size: many
v_call: TRBV11-3
j_call: TRBJ2-1
cdr3_nt: TGTGCCAGCAGCTTAGAAGCGAACAATGAGCAGTTCTTC
cdr3_aa: CASSLEANNEQFF

d_call: -
clone_size: -
v_call: TRBV12-3/TRBV12-4
j_call: TRBJ1-2
cdr3_nt: TGTGCCAGCAGTTTAAACAGTCCCTACTATGGCTACACCTTC
cdr3_aa: CASSLNSPYYGYTF

d_call: -
clone_size: -
v_call: TRBV20-1
j_call: TRBJ2-1
cdr3_nt: TGCAGTGCTCTAGGACGGGAGAGCTCCTACAATGAGCAGTTCTTC
cdr3_aa: CSALGRESSYNEQFF

d_call: -
clone_size: -
v_call: TRBV20-1
j_call: TRBJ1-2
cdr3_nt: TGCAGTGCTAGGATGGGACCCAAGGACGGCTACACCTTC
cdr3_aa: CSARMGPKDGYTF

d_call: -
clone_size: -
v_call: TRBV7-2
j_call: TRBJ2-3
cdr3_nt: TGTACCAGCAGCACAACGACAGATACGCAGTATTTT
cdr3_aa: CTSSTTTDTQYF

d_call: TRBD1
clone_size: -
v_call: TRBV10-3
j_call: TRBJ1-5
cdr3_nt: TGTGCCATCAGTGAGTCGTGGACAGGGGGCAATCAGCCCCAGCATTTT
cdr3_aa: CAISESWTGGNQPQHF

d_call: -
clone_size: -
v_call: TRBV5-1
j_call: TRBJ1-1
cdr3_nt: TGCGCCAGCAGCTTGGCGGCCATGAACACTGAAGCTTTCTTT
cdr3_aa: CASSLAAMNTEAFF

d_call: -
clone_size: -
v_call: TRBV28
j_call: TRBJ2-7
cdr3_nt: TGTGCCAGCTTCGCTCTGGACCCTACCTACAATGAGCAGTACTTC
cdr3_aa: CASFALDPTYNEQYF

d_call: -
clone_size: -
v_call: TRBV29-1
j_call: TRBJ1-1
cdr3_nt: TGCAGCGCCGTCATAGCGAACACTGAAGCTTTCTTT
cdr3_aa: CSAVIANTEAFF

d_call: -
clone_size: -
v_call: TRBV6-2/TRBV6-3
j_call: TRBJ2-3
cdr3_nt: TGTGCCAGCAGTCTCCATGGAATCGGTGATGCGCAGTATTTT
cdr3_aa: CASSLHGIGDAQYF

d_call: -
clone_size: many
v_call: TRBV28
j_call: TRBJ1-2
cdr3_nt: TGTGCCAGCAGTTTAGGCAGGGTTATACATGGCTACACCTTC
cdr3_aa: CASSLGRVIHGYTF

d_call: -
clone_size: -
v_call: TRBV3-1
j_call: TRBJ2-1
cdr3_nt: TGTGCCAGCAGCCAAGCCCGGGGGCTAGGGCGGAATGAGCAGTTCTTC
cdr3_aa: CASSQARGLGRNEQFF

d_call: TRBD1
clone_size: few
v_call: TRBV20-1
j_call: TRBJ2-1
cdr3_nt: TGCAGTGCTAAGGACAGGGGGCCCTACAATGAGCAGTTCTTC
cdr3_aa: CSAKDRGPYNEQFF

d_call: -
clone_size: -
v_call: TRBV30
j_call: TRBJ1-2
cdr3_nt: TGTGCCGGGAGTGACGACGGTGGCTACACCTTC
cdr3_aa: CAGSDDGGYTF

d_call: TRBD2
clone_size: -
v_call: TRBV20-1
j_call: TRBJ2-1
cdr3_nt: TGCAGTGCTAGAGTACGGCGGGGGGGCGTCAATGAGCAGTTCTTC
cdr3_aa: CSARVRRGGVNEQFF

d_call: TRBD1
clone_size: -
v_call: TRBV7-2
j_call: TRBJ1-2
cdr3_nt: TGTGCCAGCAGCTTAGCCCTGGGACAGGGATTACTTGACTATGGCTACACCTTC
cdr3_aa: CASSLALGQGLLDYGYTF

d_call: -
clone_size: -
v_call: TRBV6-1
j_call: TRBJ1-6
cdr3_nt: TGTGCCAGCAGTGAAGCGGCGGCTACTCCAAATTCACCCCTCCACTTT
cdr3_aa: CASSEAAATPNSPLHF

d_call: -
clone_size: -
v_call: TRBV7-9
j_call: TRBJ2-3
cdr3_nt: TGTGCCAGCAGCCCCGGGGTAGCGGGCACAGATACGCAGTATTTT
cdr3_aa: CASSPGVAGTDTQYF

d_call: TRBD2
clone_size: -
v_call: TRBV24-1
j_call: TRBJ2-7
cdr3_nt: TGTGCCACCCAAGCGGGGGGACGAGCCTACGAGCAGTACTTC
cdr3_aa: CATQAGGRAYEQYF

d_call: -
clone_size: -
v_call: TRBV5-1
j_call: TRBJ2-7
cdr3_nt: TGCGCCAGCAGCTTGGGACAGGCGGTGTCCTACGAGCAGTACTTC
cdr3_aa: CASSLGQAVSYEQYF

d_call: -
clone_size: once
v_call: TRBV12-3/TRBV12-4
j_call: TRBJ2-1
cdr3_nt: TGTGCCAGCAGTCCGATCGGACTACCGGAAAATAACAATGAGCAGTTCTTC
cdr3_aa: CASSPIGLPENNNEQFF

d_call: TRBD2
clone_size: -
v_call: TRBV20-1
j_call: TRBJ2-7
cdr3_nt: TGCAGTGCTAGAGATCCGATAACTAGCGGTTCCTACGAGCAGTACTTC
cdr3_aa: CSARDPITSGSYEQYF

d_call: TRBD1
clone_size: few
v_call: TRBV14
j_call: TRBJ2-7
cdr3_nt: TGTGCCAGCAGCCAAAGGGACAGGGGGATCGAGCAGTACTTC
cdr3_aa: CASSQRDRGIEQYF

d_call: TRBD2
clone_size: -
v_call: TRBV20-1
j_call: TRBJ2-3
cdr3_nt: TGCAGTGCTCGACGACTAGCGGAAAAGCGAGATACGCAGTATTTT
cdr3_aa: CSARRLAEKRDTQYF

d_call: -
clone_size: few
v_call: TRBV12-5
j_call: TRBJ2-3
cdr3_nt: TGTGCTAGTGGCCGACCCTGGGGCGGAACAGATACGCAGTATTTT
cdr3_aa: CASGRPWGGTDTQYF

d_call: -
clone_size: -
v_call: TRBV18
j_call: TRBJ1-1
cdr3_nt: TGTGCCAGCTCACAAGGACAGACTGAAGCTTTCTTT
cdr3_aa: CASSQGQTEAFF

d_call: -
clone_size: few
v_call: TRBV7-9
j_call: TRBJ2-6
cdr3_nt: TGTGCCAGCAGCGTCGTCCCTGGCTCTGGGGCCAACGTCCTGACTTTC
cdr3_aa: CASSVVPGSGANVLTF

d_call: TRBD1
clone_size: -
v_call: TRBV10-3
j_call: TRBJ1-2
cdr3_nt: TGTGCCACCCAGCTGGGACAGGGGGCTGAGGGCTACACCTTC
cdr3_aa: CATQLGQGAEGYTF

d_call: -
clone_size: once
v_call: TRBV6-2/TRBV6-3
j_call: TRBJ2-1
cdr3_nt: TGTGCCGCCTCCGCGTGGGATGAGCAGTTCTTC
cdr3_aa: CAASAWDEQFF

d_call: TRBD2
clone_size: few
v_call: TRBV7-2
j_call: TRBJ2-4
cdr3_nt: TGTGCCAGCAGCTTCGGGGGGGCCAAAAACATTCAGTACTTC
cdr3_aa: CASSFGGAKNIQYF

d_call: -
clone_size: few
v_call: TRBV4-2
j_call: TRBJ2-7
cdr3_nt: TGTGCCAGCAGCCAAGACCGGCCCGGGGCCGTTGGCTCCTACGAGCAGTACTTC
cdr3_aa: CASSQDRPGAVGSYEQYF

d_call: TRBD1
clone_size: -
v_call: TRBV24-1
j_call: TRBJ1-5
cdr3_nt: TGTGCCACCAGTGACAGGGGGAGTCAGCCCCAGCATTTT
cdr3_aa: CATSDRGSQPQHF

d_call: -
clone_size: many
v_call: TRBV12-3/TRBV12-4
j_call: TRBJ2-3
cdr3_nt: TGTGCCAGCAGTTTAAGTCACAGCACAGATACGCAGTATTTT
cdr3_aa: CASSLSHSTDTQYF

d_call: -
clone_size: few
v_call: TRBV29-1
j_call: TRBJ2-7
cdr3_nt: TGCAGCGTCGCTAGTTACTCCTACGAGCAGTACTTC
cdr3_aa: CSVASYSYEQYF

d_call: -
clone_size: -
v_call: TRBV7-9
j_call: TRBJ2-5
cdr3_nt: TGTGCCAGCAGCTTAGGTGAGGTGGGAGAGACCCAGTACTTC
cdr3_aa: CASSLGEVGETQYF

d_call: -
clone_size: -
v_call: TRBV21-1
j_call: TRBJ2-7
cdr3_nt: TGTGCCAGCAGCAACAAAGGGCAGCCCCACGAGCAGTACTTC
cdr3_aa: CASSNKGQPHEQYF

d_call: -
clone_size: -
v_call: TRBV30
j_call: TRBJ2-7
cdr3_nt: TGTGCCTGGAGTGTGGTCAGGGCGGCCGAGCAGTACTTC
cdr3_aa: CAWSVVRAAEQYF

d_call: -
clone_size: once
v_call: TRBV5-5
j_call: TRBJ2-7
cdr3_nt: TGTGCCAGCAGCTCGGTACCCGGGGGCACCTACGAGCAGTACTTC
cdr3_aa: CASSSVPGGTYEQYF

d_call: -
clone_size: -
v_call: TRBV7-9
j_call: TRBJ2-5
cdr3_nt: TGTGCCAGCAGCTTAACAGGGAACAAGGAGACCCAGTACTTC
cdr3_aa: CASSLTGNKETQYF

d_call: -
clone_size: few
v_call: TRBV5-1
j_call: TRBJ2-3
cdr3_nt: TGCGCCAGCAGCTTGGGGGTTGGAGACACAGATACGCAGTATTTT
cdr3_aa: CASSLGVGDTDTQYF

d_call: TRBD2
clone_size: -
v_call: TRBV29-1
j_call: TRBJ2-5
cdr3_nt: TGCAGCGTTGTCTGGTCCGGGAGGAACCAAGAGACCCAGTACTTC
cdr3_aa: CSVVWSGRNQETQYF

d_call: -
clone_size: -
v_call: TRBV30
j_call: TRBJ1-2
cdr3_nt: TGTGCCTGGAGCCTAGACCTAGGGGGCTATGGCTACACCTTC
cdr3_aa: CAWSLDLGGYGYTF

d_call: -
clone_size: -
v_call: TRBV5-1
j_call: TRBJ1-4
cdr3_nt: TGCGCCAGCAGCCAATTGGGGGTCCAGGATGAAAAACTGTTTTTT
cdr3_aa: CASSQLGVQDEKLFF

d_call: -
clone_size: many
v_call: TRBV29-1
j_call: TRBJ2-3
cdr3_nt: TGCAGCTCGAGGGAAGGGTATACGCAGTATTTT
cdr3_aa: CSSREGYTQYF

d_call: TRBD1
clone_size: many
v_call: TRBV5-6
j_call: TRBJ2-3
cdr3_nt: TGTGCCAGCAGCTTGGGGACAGGCGACACAGATACGCAGTATTTT
cdr3_aa: CASSLGTGDTDTQYF

d_call: -
clone_size: few
v_call: TRBV7-8
j_call: TRBJ2-5
cdr3_nt: TGTGCCAGCAACTCGGTGTTCGTGTGGGACACCTACCAAGAGACCCAGTACTTC
cdr3_aa: CASNSVFVWDTYQETQYF

d_call: TRBD2
clone_size: few
v_call: TRBV5-5
j_call: TRBJ2-6
cdr3_nt: TGTGCCAGCAGCTTGGCTAGCGGGGCTATCTCTGGGGCCAACGTCCTGACTTTC
cdr3_aa: CASSLASGAISGANVLTF

d_call: -
clone_size: -
v_call: TRBV11-2
j_call: TRBJ2-1
cdr3_nt: TGTGCCAGCAGCTTAGCTGCTAGCCTCAGGGAAGAGCAGTTCTTC
cdr3_aa: CASSLAASLREEQFF

d_call: -
clone_size: once
v_call: TRBV7-2
j_call: TRBJ2-3
cdr3_nt: TGTGCCAGCAGTGGAGGGAGGCACGACACAGATACGCAGTATTTT
cdr3_aa: CASSGGRHDTDTQYF

d_call: TRBD1
clone_size: -
v_call: TRBV3-1
j_call: TRBJ2-7
cdr3_nt: TGTGCCAGCAACCACAGGGGATCCGACGAGCAGTACTTC
cdr3_aa: CASNHRGSDEQYF

d_call: -
clone_size: -
v_call: TRBV20-1
j_call: TRBJ2-5
cdr3_nt: TGCAGTGCTAGAGATTTGACGTGGGGACGAGAGACCCAGTACTTC
cdr3_aa: CSARDLTWGRETQYF

d_call: TRBD2
clone_size: -
v_call: TRBV12-3/TRBV12-4
j_call: TRBJ2-5
cdr3_nt: TGTGCCAGCAGTATACTAGCGGGAGTGTTCCAAGAGACCCAGTACTTC
cdr3_aa: CASSILAGVFQETQYF

d_call: -
clone_size: -
v_call: TRBV3-1
j_call: TRBJ1-2
cdr3_nt: TGTGCCAGCAGCCAAGCGCGCCGGCGGCACTATGGCTACACCTTC
cdr3_aa: CASSQARRRHYGYTF